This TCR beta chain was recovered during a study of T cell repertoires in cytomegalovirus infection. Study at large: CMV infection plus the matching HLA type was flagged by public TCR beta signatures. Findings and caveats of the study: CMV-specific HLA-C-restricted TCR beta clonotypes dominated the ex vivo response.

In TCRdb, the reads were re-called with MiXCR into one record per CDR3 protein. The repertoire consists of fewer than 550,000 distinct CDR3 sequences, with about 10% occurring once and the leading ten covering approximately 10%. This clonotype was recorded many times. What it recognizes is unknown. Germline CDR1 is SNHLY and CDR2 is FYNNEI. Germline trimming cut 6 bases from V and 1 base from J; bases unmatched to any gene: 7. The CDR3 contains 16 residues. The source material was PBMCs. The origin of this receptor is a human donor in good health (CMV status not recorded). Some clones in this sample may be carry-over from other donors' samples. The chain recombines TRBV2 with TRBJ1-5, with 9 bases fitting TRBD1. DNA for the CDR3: TGTGCCAGCAGGGTTGATACAGGGGGCAGCAATCAGCCCCAGCATTTT. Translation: CASRVDTGGSNQPQHF. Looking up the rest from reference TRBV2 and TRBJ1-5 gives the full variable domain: EPEVTQTPSHQVTQMGQEVILRCVPISNHLYFYWYRQILGQKVEFLVSFYNNEISEKSEIFDDQFSVERPDGSNFTLKIRSTKLEDSAMYFCASRVDTGGSNQPQHFGDGTRLSIL.